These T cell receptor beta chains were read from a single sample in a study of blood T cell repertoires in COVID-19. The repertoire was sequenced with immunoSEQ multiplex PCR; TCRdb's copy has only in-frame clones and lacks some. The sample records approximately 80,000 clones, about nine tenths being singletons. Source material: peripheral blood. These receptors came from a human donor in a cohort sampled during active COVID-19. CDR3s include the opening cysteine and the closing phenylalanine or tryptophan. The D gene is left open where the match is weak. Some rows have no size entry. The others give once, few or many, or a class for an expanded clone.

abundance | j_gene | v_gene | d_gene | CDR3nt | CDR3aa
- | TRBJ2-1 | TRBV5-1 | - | TGCGCCAGCAGCTTAGTCAGCGGGCCTTACAATGAGCAGTTCTTC | CASSLVSGPYNEQFF
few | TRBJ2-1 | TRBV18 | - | TGTGCCAGCTCAACAAACAACTACAATGAGCAGTTCTTC | CASSTNNYNEQFF
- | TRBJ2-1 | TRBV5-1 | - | TGCGCCAGCAGCTCTAGGAACGACAATGAGCAGTTCTTC | CASSSRNDNEQFF
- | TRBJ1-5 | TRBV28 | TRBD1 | TGTGCCAGCAGGAGAACCGGGACAGGGGGAAACAATCAGCCCCAGCATTTT | CASRRTGTGGNNQPQHF
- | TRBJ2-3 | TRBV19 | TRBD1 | TGTGCCAGTAGACAACAGGGGTCGACAGATACGCAGTATTTT | CASRQQGSTDTQYF
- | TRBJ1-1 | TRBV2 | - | TGTGCCAGCAGTGACCCGACAAAGGGGGTGGTTGGAGCTTTCTTT | CASSDPTKGVVGAFF
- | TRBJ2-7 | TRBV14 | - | TGTGCCAGCAGCACCCGACAGGAGCAGTACTTC | CASSTRQEQYF
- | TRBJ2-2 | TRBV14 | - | TGTGCCAGCAGCCAACCAGGACTGCACACCGGGGAGCTGTTTTTT | CASSQPGLHTGELFF
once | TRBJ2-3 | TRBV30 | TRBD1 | TGTGCCTGGAGTGTAGGACAGGGAACCACAGATACGCAGTATTTT | CAWSVGQGTTDTQYF
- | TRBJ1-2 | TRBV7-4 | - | TGTGCCAGCAGCTCTAACCTGGGGTTAGCGTGTAACTATGGCTACACCTTC | CASSSNLGLACNYGYTF
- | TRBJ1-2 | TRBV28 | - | TGTGCCAGCCTACAGCCTAACTATGGCTACACCTTC | CASLQPNYGYTF
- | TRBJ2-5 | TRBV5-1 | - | TGCGCCAGCAGCCAGGGATTGGGAGAGACCCAGTACTTC | CASSQGLGETQYF
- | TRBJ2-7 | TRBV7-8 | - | TGTGCCAGCAGCCCCCTCGGGGAGCAGTACTTC | CASSPLGEQYF
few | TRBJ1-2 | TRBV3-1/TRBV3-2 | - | TGTGCCAGCAGCCAGGCACACTCTGGAGAGGGCTACACCTTC | CASSQAHSGEGYTF
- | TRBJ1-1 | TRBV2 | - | TGTGCCAGCAGCTCCGATCGAATAAGCGCCACTGAAGCTTTCTTT | CASSSDRISATEAFF
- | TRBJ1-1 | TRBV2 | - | TGTGCCAGCAACACAGGGAACACTGAAGCTTTCTTT | CASNTGNTEAFF
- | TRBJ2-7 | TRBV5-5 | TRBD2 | TGTGCCAGCAGCTTGGGGGGGACTAGCGGGGAGCAGTACTTC | CASSLGGTSGEQYF
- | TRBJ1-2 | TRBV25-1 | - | TGTGCCAGCAGTGACGCGGAGGGAGGGGCGCCTGGATATGGCTACACCTTC | CASSDAEGGAPGYGYTF
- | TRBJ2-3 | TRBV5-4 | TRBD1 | TGTGCCAGCAGCGCCCGGACAGGGGATACAGATACGCAGTATTTT | CASSARTGDTDTQYF
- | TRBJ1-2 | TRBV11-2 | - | TGTGCCAGCAGCTTTATCGGGGATAACTATGGCTACACCTTC | CASSFIGDNYGYTF
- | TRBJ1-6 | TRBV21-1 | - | TGTGCCAGCAGCAAAGAGCAGGGCTATAATTCACCCCTCCACTTT | CASSKEQGYNSPLHF
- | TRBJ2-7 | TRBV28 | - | TGTGCCAGCAGACCCCAGGGGACCTACGAGCAGTACTTC | CASRPQGTYEQYF
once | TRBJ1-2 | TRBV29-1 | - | TGCAGCGTTTATGGGGGCGGTGGCTACACCTTC | CSVYGGGGYTF
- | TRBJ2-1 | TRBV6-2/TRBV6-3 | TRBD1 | TGTGCCAGCAGTCCAGGGGGCGATGAGCAGTTCTTC | CASSPGGDEQFF
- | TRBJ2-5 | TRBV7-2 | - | TGTGCCAGCAGCCCGGGGATCCAAGAGACCCAGTACTTC | CASSPGIQETQYF
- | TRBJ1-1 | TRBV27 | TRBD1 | TGTGCCAGCAGTTTATCCGGGACAGCAAACACTGAAGCTTTCTTT | CASSLSGTANTEAFF
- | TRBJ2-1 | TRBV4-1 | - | TGCGCCAGCAGCCCTGGACAGTACAATGAGCAGTTCTTC | CASSPGQYNEQFF